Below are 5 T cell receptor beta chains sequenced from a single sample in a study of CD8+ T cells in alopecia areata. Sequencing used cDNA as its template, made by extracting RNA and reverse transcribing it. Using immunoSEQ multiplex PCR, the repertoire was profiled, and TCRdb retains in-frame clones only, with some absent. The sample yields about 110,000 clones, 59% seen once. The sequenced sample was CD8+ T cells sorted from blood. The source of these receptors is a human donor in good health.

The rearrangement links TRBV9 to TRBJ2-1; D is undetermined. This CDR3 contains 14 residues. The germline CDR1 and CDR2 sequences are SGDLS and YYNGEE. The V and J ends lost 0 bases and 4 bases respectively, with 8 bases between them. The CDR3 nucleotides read TGTGCCAGCAGCGTAGAAGGGTCTTACAATGAGCAGTTCTTC. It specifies CASSVEGSYNEQFF.

This CDR3 is CASNRWGNTEAFF. The CDR3 coding sequence is TGTGCCAGCAATAGATGGGGGAACACTGAAGCTTTCTTT. This chain uses TRBV13 with TRBJ1-1, with D uncertain. The V end lost 7 bases, the J end lost 1 base, and 10 bases lay between the germline ends. Germline V lookup: CDR1 PRHDT, CDR2 FYEKMQ (reference sequence). This CDR3 comprises 13 residues.

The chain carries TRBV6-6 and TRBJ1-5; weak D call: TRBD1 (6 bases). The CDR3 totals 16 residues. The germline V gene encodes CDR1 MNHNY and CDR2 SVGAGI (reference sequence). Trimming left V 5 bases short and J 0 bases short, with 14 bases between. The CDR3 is CASSQRTVYSNQPQHF. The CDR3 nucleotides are TGTGCCAGCAGTCAACGGACAGTATATAGCAATCAGCCCCAGCATTTT.

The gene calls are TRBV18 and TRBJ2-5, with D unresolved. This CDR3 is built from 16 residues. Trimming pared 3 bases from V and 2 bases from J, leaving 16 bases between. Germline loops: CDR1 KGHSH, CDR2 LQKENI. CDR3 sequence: CASSPTAPATQETQYF. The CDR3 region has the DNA TGTGCCAGCTCACCGACGGCCCCGGCCACACAAGAGACCCAGTACTTC.

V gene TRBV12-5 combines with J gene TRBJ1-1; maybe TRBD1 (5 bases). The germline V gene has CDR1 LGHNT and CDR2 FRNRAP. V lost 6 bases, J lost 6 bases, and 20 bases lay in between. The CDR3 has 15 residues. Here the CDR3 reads CASGWDVLRGAEAFF. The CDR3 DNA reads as TGTGCTAGTGGCTGGGACGTACTCCGGGGCGCTGAAGCTTTCTTT.